One sample yielded the 11 T cell receptor beta chains listed below, sequenced in a study of vaccination effects on CD4 cells after COVID-19 (dated by TCRdb to 2022 to 2024). The library was obtained by the immunoSEQ multiplex PCR assay. This immuneACCESS table, as held by TCRdb, lists in-frame sequences with V and J called but not all clones. Of the missing ones, under half trace to an unresolved V gene in checked studies; the others have no known cause. In this sample the table shows nearly 30,000 clones, 74% of which occur a single time. Together, the top ten hold roughly 17% of the sample. In the ViraFEST assay, PBMC were stimulated with viral peptide pools, and antigen-specific CD4+ T cell clonotypes were then identified by expansion using TCR sequencing. After 10 to 11 days of culture, CD4+ T cells were isolated with the EasySep CD4+ T cell isolation kit. Participants received two doses of either the BNT162b2 or the mRNA-1273 mRNA SARS-CoV-2 vaccine.

Antigen specificity for these receptors is unknown. The specimen comprised CD4+ T cells from PBMCs cultured with HCoV-OC43 spike peptides, sampled after COVID-19 vaccination. Explained via the paper, the cell subset or site label denotes: HCoV-OC43 spike overlapping peptide pool stimulation. The receptors were sampled from a human donor who received a COVID-19 vaccine.

The CDR3 protein is CASLAGGIAKNIQYF. The CDR3 DNA sequence: TGTGCCAGCTTAGCGGGGGGAATAGCCAAAAACATTCAGTACTTC. V usage is TRBV2 and J usage is TRBJ2-4, with TRBD2 identical over 10 bases. Germline CDR1 and CDR2: SNHLY and FYNNEI. The CDR3 totals 15 residues. V was clipped by 8 bases and J by 0 bases; unmatched bases: 4.

The genes are TRBV7-2 and TRBJ2-5; D gene unclear. This CDR3 has 13 amino acids. Germline CDR1 reads SGHTA; CDR2 reads FQGNSA. V shed 0 bases and J shed 2 bases, with 4 bases lying between them. The CDR3 region has the DNA TGTGCCAGCAGCTTAGCCGAACAAGAGACCCAGTACTTC. It yields the protein CASSLAEQETQYF.

The V call is TRBV3-1 (or the pseudogene TRBV3-2), the J call TRBJ2-7; D may match TRBD1 or TRBD2 (5 bases each). CDR3 length: 14 residues. Germline V gene lookup returns CDR1 LGHDT and CDR2 YNNKEL (reference sequence). Trimming left V 3 bases short and J 4 bases short, with 13 bases between. The CDR3 bases are TGTGCCAGCAGCCAGAGGGGCTCAGGGTACGAGCAGTACTTC. It translates to CASSQRGSGYEQYF.

V is TRBV24-1 and J is TRBJ1-1; 9 bases fit TRBD1. V was pared by 6 bases and J by 4 bases, with 14 bases of the junction left unmatched. Germline values: CDR1 KGHDR, CDR2 SFDVKD. The CDR3 contains 17 residues. The CDR3 DNA is TGTGCCACCAGTAGCGCCGGGACAGGGTTGGGTGGCACTGAAGCTTTCTTT. Translation: CATSSAGTGLGGTEAFF.

This chain connects TRBV19 to TRBJ1-4; no clear D. From germline, CDR1 is LNHDA and CDR2 SQIVND (reference sequence). This CDR3 comprises 15 residues. Trimming shortened V by 1 base and J by 4 bases, and 10 bases separated the two germline ends. CDR3 sequence reads: CASSIVGRSNEKLFF. The CDR3 region has the DNA TGTGCCAGTAGTATAGTGGGCAGAAGTAATGAAAAACTGTTTTTT.

V gene TRBV5-1 combines with J gene TRBJ2-7; TRBD1 might be the D (5 bases). Germline CDR1 SGHRS, CDR2 YFSETQ. This CDR3 comprises 13 residues. Trimming shortened V by 4 bases and J by 3 bases, and 11 bases separated the two germline ends. The DNA for the CDR3 is TGCGCCAGCAGCCCACAGGACGGCTACGAGCAGTACTTC. Protein product: CASSPQDGYEQYF. Full variable domain (rest looked up from reference TRBV5-1 and TRBJ2-7): KAGVTQTPRYLIKTRGQQVTLSCSPISGHRSVSWYQQTPGQGLQFLFEYFSETQRNKGNFPGRFSGRQFSNSRSEMNVSTLELGDSALYLCASSPQDGYEQYFGPGTRLTVT.

The CDR3 nucleotides are TGTGCCAGCTCACCACCGGGGGGACCCGGGGAGCTGTTTTTT. Protein sequence: CASSPPGGPGELFF. V usage is TRBV18 and J usage is TRBJ2-2; perhaps TRBD2 as D (6 bases). This CDR3 has 14 residues. The germline V gene encodes CDR1 KGHSH and CDR2 LQKENI. Deletions cut 0 bases from V and 6 bases from J, with 8 bases between. The full variable domain, rest sourced from reference TRBV18 and TRBJ2-2, is NAGVMQNPRHLVRRRGQEARLRCSPMKGHSHVYWYRQLPEEGLKFMVYLQKENIIDESGMPKERFSAEFPKEGPSILRIQQVVRGDSAAYFCASSPPGGPGELFFGEGSRLTVL.

The chain has TRBV5-1 and TRBJ2-7; D unclear. Between the trimmed V and J ends, which lost 5 bases and 3 bases, there was a span of 15 bases. This CDR3 comprises 14 residues. Germline CDR1 is SGHRS and CDR2 is YFSETQ. Here the CDR3 reads CASSPKTWDYEQYF. For the CDR3, the DNA is TGCGCCAGCAGTCCAAAAACATGGGACTACGAGCAGTACTTC.

This chain uses TRBV5-1 with TRBJ1-2; 7 bases fit TRBD1. The CDR3 has 14 amino acids. Germline V gene data show CDR1 as SGHRS and CDR2 as YFSETQ. The ends lost 0 bases at V and 8 bases at J; junction bases unmatched: 7. The CDR3 DNA is TGCGCCAGCAGCTTGGACCCGACAGGGTTGGGCTACACCTTC. Amino acid sequence: CASSLDPTGLGYTF.

The CDR3 is CASSQKTGSGNTIYF. In DNA form, the CDR3 reads TGTGCCAGCTCACAAAAGACAGGTTCTGGAAACACCATATATTTT. This chain links TRBV18 with TRBJ1-3, with D perhaps matching TRBD1 (6 bases). From germline, CDR1 is KGHSH and CDR2 LQKENI. The CDR3 runs 15 residues. Between the trimmed V and J ends, which lost 4 bases and 1 base, there was a span of 11 bases.

The chain joins TRBV7-2 to TRBJ1-1; D unclear. This CDR3 spans 13 amino acids. CDR1 SGHTA and CDR2 FQGNSA come from the germline V gene. V lost 4 bases, J lost 2 bases, and 8 bases lay in between. CDR3 in DNA: TGTGCCAGCAGCTCGTGGGCTAACACTGAAGCTTTCTTT. Protein: CASSSWANTEAFF.